This TCR beta chain was recovered during a study of blood T cell repertoires in COVID-19. The wider study: Collection of acute and convalescent COVID-19 samples took place in the United States, Italy and Spain. Sources were T cells, B-cell-depleted T cells, or PBMCs; the material itself was cDNA or gDNA.

Original data processing: Reference gene primer amplification in the assay estimated nucleated cell counts. The data were produced by immunoSEQ multiplex PCR, yet TCRdb's version contains in-frame clones alone and is incomplete. V, J and clone size were drawn from that table, and D and trimming were deduced from the DNA. The sample consists of around 200,000 clones, about nine tenths of them appearing once. Seattle's enrolled individuals joined amid active infection and were then monitored longitudinally. The sample consisted of peripheral blood. The receptor's source is a woman in her sixties or seventies with COVID-19, enrolled during active disease.

The CDR3 sequence is CASSPGGVLGEQYF. CDR3 bases: TGTGCCAGCAGCCCGGGGGGGGTTCTGGGCGAGCAGTACTTC. This chain links TRBV27 with TRBJ2-7, with 8 nucleotides matching TRBD2. Germline V gene sequence: CDR1 MNHEY, CDR2 SMNVEV (reference sequence). The CDR3 sequence is 14 residues long. J gave up 6 bases and V 6 bases, and 10 bases lay outside the gene matches.